The clone carrying this T cell receptor beta chain has more than one count but fewer than ten. The antigen is not known. The time point was: persistent/refractory GD, antithyroid drugs over 5 years with positive TRAb. Researchers made the TCR library from RNA that was extracted from PBMCs. The diagnosis of Graves' disease used American Thyroid Association guidelines. This sample stems from a study of regulatory T cells in long-lasting Graves disease. Study as a whole: A definition of persistent Graves' disease required over 5 years of antithyroid drugs plus positive TSH receptor antibodies. General observations from the study: Newly diagnosed disease favored TRBV20-1 and TRBJ2-1 over persistent disease. Accuracy might have suffered from few samples.

Researchers made TCR beta libraries by using iRepertoire HTBI primers and running Arm-PCR on CDR3 regions. TCRdb reprocessed the multiplex PCR reads via MiXCR and lists one record per CDR3 protein. The table has approximately 400,000 distinct CDR3 sequences, roughly 25% seen once. Trimming took off 7 bases at V and 8 bases at J, with 15 bases between the two ends. The length of the CDR3 is 13 residues. The germline V gene encodes CDR1 MNHNS and CDR2 SASEGT. This sample comprised peripheral blood mononuclear cells (PBMCs), obtained when the disease was refractory, from a patient treated with antithyroid drugs. This chain joins TRBV6-1 and TRBJ2-1; D perhaps matches TRBD2 (6 bases). This clonotype was sampled from a woman in her 40s with Graves disease. This CDR3 is CASKFSGRDEQFF. The CDR3 DNA reads TGTGCCAGCAAGTTTAGCGGTCGGGATGAGCAGTTCTTC.